This T cell receptor (beta chain) stems from a study of a mutant IDH1 vaccine in newly diagnosed glioma. Time point in this sample: baseline, week 1 (first vaccination visit). Treatment given: pre-vaccination baseline after standard-of-care therapy. Each of the donors came in with new WHO grade 3 or 4 astrocytomas that were IDH1-mutant and ATRX-lost. The CDR3 runs 16 residues. The germline V and J ends were trimmed by 0 bases and 4 bases, with 19 bases remaining between them. Germline V gene data show CDR1 as GTSNPN and CDR2 as SVGIG (reference sequence). Study-wide findings and caveats: Top peripheral T cell clonotype shifts appeared unrelated to pseudoprogression.

Comment on this clone: The antigen is not known.

Generated by immunoSEQ multiplex PCR, the TCRdb table keeps only in-frame clones and is missing some. Of some 38,000 clones listed, roughly 80% were seen once; the top ten hold approximately 9.9%. This specimen was PBMCs, taken from a glioma patient treated with radiotherapy, temozolomide or both. The chain links TRBV30 to TRBJ2-7; D perhaps matches TRBD1 (5 bases). This clonotype originated in a man aged 40-49 years with glioma. Some clones in this sample may be carry-over from other donors' samples. The CDR3 DNA reads TGTGCCTGGAGTGTACTTGGCAGACAGTTTAATTACGAGCAGTACTTC. This sequence encodes CAWSVLGRQFNYEQYF.